This is a list of T cell receptor beta chains from one sample in a study of T cells after posttransplantation cyclophosphamide. This table comes from immunoSEQ multiplex PCR, and its TCRdb copy is limited to in-frame clones, with some not included. The data show 7,500 or so clones, with none appearing a single time. Source: PBMCs, taken after allogeneic stem cell transplant with posttransplant cyclophosphamide. The receptor set was obtained from a female patient aged 50 to 60 who received an allogeneic stem cell transplant from an unrelated donor, was CMV-positive, and had acute GVHD only. Some of the T cells might come from the graft donor. Each CDR3 is given without its conserved first and last residue. Fields, in order: V gene, J gene, CDR3 protein.

V gene: TRBV7-2; J gene: TRBJ1-2; CDR3 protein: ASSLDWSQRGYT
V gene: TRBV7-2; J gene: TRBJ1-4; CDR3 protein: ASSSSRGLEKLF
V gene: TRBV18; J gene: TRBJ1-1; CDR3 protein: ASSPVQGDYTEAF
V gene: TRBV5-4; J gene: TRBJ2-7; CDR3 protein: ASSPGDSSYEQY
V gene: TRBV27; J gene: TRBJ2-1; CDR3 protein: ASMGASGRENEQF
V gene: TRBV19; J gene: TRBJ2-1; CDR3 protein: ASKWRESHNEQF
V gene: TRBV28; J gene: TRBJ2-1; CDR3 protein: ASTFGSSYNEQF
V gene: TRBV6-1; J gene: TRBJ1-5; CDR3 protein: ASSEATGQGQPQH
V gene: TRBV4-2; J gene: TRBJ1-2; CDR3 protein: ASSRPDMRYGYT
V gene: TRBV9; J gene: TRBJ1-5; CDR3 protein: ASGETSYSNQPQH
V gene: TRBV19; J gene: TRBJ2-2; CDR3 protein: ASVFIRLNPTGTEYPRRTGELF
V gene: TRBV15; J gene: TRBJ1-4; CDR3 protein: ATSTLKGRGTNEKLF
V gene: TRBV11-1; J gene: TRBJ2-2; CDR3 protein: ASSLAGLGTGELF
V gene: TRBV11-2; J gene: TRBJ2-7; CDR3 protein: ASSPQVVVYEQY
V gene: TRBV11-1; J gene: TRBJ2-7; CDR3 protein: ASSSQQRTSGQAYEQY
V gene: TRBV7-2; J gene: TRBJ1-1; CDR3 protein: ASSLTARGTEAF
V gene: TRBV7-2; J gene: NA; CDR3 protein: ASSLGLAGDYEQY
V gene: TRBV7-8; J gene: TRBJ2-7; CDR3 protein: ASALGQGKHEQY
V gene: TRBV5-1; J gene: TRBJ2-5; CDR3 protein: ASSVAGGPSGETQY